This TCR beta chain is from a study of blood T cell repertoires in COVID-19. Study-wide context: In each case, the material was cDNA or gDNA derived from T cells, B-cell-depleted T cells, or PBMCs.

V was trimmed by 3 bases and J by 8 bases, leaving 10 bases between them. The CDR3 sequence is 12 residues long. CDR1 and CDR2 from the germline V gene are LNHDA and SQIVND (reference sequence). Profiling relied on immunoSEQ multiplex PCR, and the TCRdb table lists in-frame clones only, not all of them. This table has hundreds of thousands of clones, 70% to 90% appearing once. The sequence came from a young woman who had been exposed to COVID-19. The chain is built from TRBV19 and TRBJ1-1; no reliable D call. The sample comprised PBMCs or T cells enriched from blood (not recorded which). The CDR3 loop reads CASSIWRKEAFF. CDR3 nucleotide sequence: TGTGCCAGTAGTATCTGGCGGAAAGAAGCTTTCTTT.